Described below is a single T cell receptor beta chain sequence and its context. Assay: immunoSEQ multiplex PCR; the TCRdb copy retains only in-frame clones and omits some. Seen here are 180,000 or so clones, 90% to 95% observed once, and the top ten hold 0.065% to 0.07%. The sample originates from a study of shared clonotypes between healthy human individuals. Healthy HIV-negative adults without recent acute infections or vaccinations served as donors. The sequence was obtained from a woman aged 25 to 39 in good health. Sequencing input: naive CD4+ T cells sorted from blood. This sample's subset: CD45RA+ positively selected.

In DNA, the CDR3 is TGTGCCAGCGAGGGGTACGGCCGACGGGGGGTAGCGGCGGGATCTCAGTACTTC. Translation gives CASEGYGRRGVAAGSQYF. The chain employs TRBV14 and TRBJ2-7; 7 bases map to TRBD2. V was pared by 8 bases and J by 10 bases, with 29 bases of the junction left unmatched. There are 18 residues in the CDR3. Germline assignment: CDR1 SGHDN and CDR2 FVKESK.